This TCR beta chain was profiled in a study of T cells in Graves' hyperthyroidism and ophthalmopathy. Study-wide results and limits: Among thyroid clonotypes expanded above 0.001, most also appeared in blood.

RNA transcripts yielded amplified TCR beta CDR3 regions. TCR CDR3 underwent first-round RT-PCR with the HTBI primer set. One entry per CDR3 protein, called by TCRdb with MiXCR from the multiplex PCR reads. The data contain roughly 380,000 distinct CDR3 sequences, 14% of them singletons. Points on this clonotype: What it recognizes is unknown.

The CDR3 is 12 residues long. The V end was cut by 5 bases, the J end by 9 bases, with 11 bases between. CDR1 is LGHNT, CDR2 FRNRAP, per germline. Calling Graves' hyperthyroidism stable meant ophthalmopathy did not progress within 18 months. V and J are TRBV12-5 and TRBJ2-1; D gene unclear. The specimen sequenced was blood. This sequence originates from a woman between 55 and 75 years old with Graves' hyperthyroidism. The CDR3: CASGLTRTEQFF. As DNA, the CDR3 is TGTGCTAGTGGTCTTACTCGAACTGAGCAGTTCTTC.